This T cell receptor beta chain was captured in a study of graft-versus-host responses after intestinal transplantation. Study-wide findings and caveats: Investigators detected GvH clones in recipient marrow, with some emerging earlier in ileum or blood. Levels of circulating GvH clones at their peak were associated with early post-transplant HvG declines.

Details on this clone: Its antigen is currently unknown.

V lost 5 bases, J lost 6 bases, and 11 bases stayed unmatched. Germline CDR1 SGHAT, CDR2 FQNNGV. CDR3 length equals 16 residues. Profiling relied on immunoSEQ multiplex PCR, and the TCRdb table lists in-frame clones only, not all of them. The sample has nearly 45,000 clones, about 91% seen once. This sequence joins TRBV11-2 and TRBJ2-1; 9 nucleotides align to TRBD2. The sequence was collected from a human patient who received an intestinal transplant, so some T cells may come from the graft donor. The sample in question was PBMCs, obtained 524 days after transplant. The CDR3 DNA follows: TGTGCCAGCAGCCTGTATGGTGGGACTAGCTCCAATGAGCAGTTCTTC. Encoded protein: CASSLYGGTSSNEQFF.